Below, 29 T cell receptor beta chains from the same sample are listed, as sequenced in a study of T cells in Graves' hyperthyroidism and ophthalmopathy. The CDR3 regions of TCR beta were amplified from RNA transcripts. First-round RT-PCR targeting the TCR CDR3 was performed with the HTBI primer set. TCRdb re-analysed the multiplex PCR reads in MiXCR, keeping a single row per CDR3 protein. The sample consists of 450,000 to 700,000 distinct CDR3 sequences, 46% of them appearing once. The specimen was peripheral blood or thyroid tissue (not recorded which). The receptor set was obtained from a young woman with Graves' hyperthyroidism.

This clonotype was detected many times. The chain is built from TRBV10-3 and TRBJ1-5, with TRBD1 as a possible D gene (5 bases). This CDR3 region has 12 residues. Trimming shortened V by 6 bases and J by 2 bases, and 5 bases separated the two germline ends. In germline, CDR1 is ENHRY, CDR2 SYGVKD. CDR3 DNA sequence: TGTGCCATCAGGACAGGCAATCAGCCCCAGCATTTT. This translates into CAIRTGNQPQHF.

The chain carries TRBV12-5 and TRBJ2-2; D gene uncertain. Germline CDR1 reads LGHNT; CDR2 reads FRNRAP. CDR3 length equals 14 residues. V was cut by 0 bases and J by 5 bases, with 7 bases left in between. As DNA, the CDR3 is TGTGCTAGTGGTTTGGTACCAGGAACCGGGGAGCTGTTTTTT. Translation gives CASGLVPGTGELFF.

This clonotype was counted many times. CDR3 loop: CASSLAGPGGSEAFF. CDR3 DNA sequence: TGCGCCAGCAGTCTCGCTGGCCCGGGGGGCTCTGAAGCTTTCTTT. V is TRBV10-2 and J is TRBJ1-1; D might be TRBD1 (6 bases). Between the trimmed V and J ends, which lost 5 bases and 6 bases, there was a span of 19 bases. The CDR3 is 15 residues long. CDR1 and CDR2 from the germline V gene are WSHSY and SAAADI.

As for this clonotype: A much larger clone lies a single base off, so this may be a read error. The chain joins TRBV2 to TRBJ1-2; a weak D match, TRBD1 (5 bases). The CDR3 sequence is 14 residues long. CDR1 SNHLY and CDR2 FYNNEI come from the germline V gene. In DNA form, the CDR3 reads TGTGCCAGCAGTGAAGCGCCCGGGGACTATGGCTACAACTTC. Translated, it gives CASSEAPGDYGYNF.

The chain employs TRBV12-3 or TRBV12-4 and TRBJ2-2; 14 nucleotides align to TRBD2. CDR3 length: 21 residues. V was pared by 1 base and J by 1 base, with 11 bases of the junction left unmatched. In DNA, the CDR3 is TGTGCCAGCAGTTTAGTCGGGACTAGCGGGAGTAGGTCACAGAACACCGGGGAGCTGTTTTTT. Translation: CASSLVGTSGSRSQNTGELFF.

This clonotype showed up just once. Being one base from a much bigger clone, this may be a read error. The chain couples TRBV27 to TRBJ2-7, with TRBD1 matching 7 bases. The CDR3 consists of 14 residues. After removal of 8 bases from V and 5 bases from J, the junction contained 12 bases not matched to a gene. The germline V gene encodes CDR1 MNHEY and CDR2 SMNVEV (reference sequence). CDR3 sequence reads: CASPDGQQGHEQYF. The CDR3 DNA reads TGTGCCAGCCCCGATGGACAACAGGGGCACGAGCAGTACTTC.

The CDR3 sequence: CSVEEGHQNTEAFF. In DNA, the CDR3 is TGCAGCGTTGAGGAGGGACACCAGAACACTGAAGCTTTCTTT. V gene TRBV29-1 combines with J gene TRBJ1-1, with TRBD1 as a possible D gene (6 bases). Germline CDR1 is SQVTM and CDR2 is ANQGSEA. The ends were cut back, 3 bases at V and 1 base at J, with 12 bases in the middle. CDR3 size: 14 residues.

In the case of this clonotype: Mismatch with germline at one junction end may stem from a read error. The V and J genes are TRBV10-3 and TRBJ1-6; D might be TRBD1 (5 bases). CDR1 and CDR2 (germline): ENHRY, SYGVKD. This CDR3 is 13 amino acids long. CDR3 sequence reads: CAISWDGATPFHF. The CDR3 DNA sequence: TGTGCCATCAGTTGGGACGGCGCGACACCCTTCCACTTT.

This clonotype came up many times. V is TRBV7-2 and J is TRBJ1-5; TRBD1 is a possible D gene (6 bases). The CDR3 extends over 14 amino acids. Trimming took off 4 bases at V and 4 bases at J, with 11 bases between the two ends. The germline V gene encodes CDR1 SGHTA and CDR2 FQGNSA. CDR3 amino acids: CASSYGTRNQPQHF. CDR3 nucleotide sequence: TGTGCCAGCAGCTACGGGACAAGGAATCAGCCCCAGCATTTT.

In this sample, this clonotype turned up a few times. This rearrangement joins TRBV14 to TRBJ1-3; 9 bases line up with TRBD1. The germline V gene has CDR1 SGHDN and CDR2 FVKESK. The CDR3 runs to 14 residues. Trimming took 1 base from V and 8 from J; bases not matched to a gene: 3. This CDR3 is CASSQADRGYTIYF. CDR3 bases: TGTGCCAGCAGCCAAGCTGACAGGGGGTACACCATATATTTT. The full variable domain, its missing parts supplied by reference TRBV14 and TRBJ1-3, is EAGVTQFPSHSVIEKGQTVTLRCDPISGHDNLYWYRRVMGKEIKFLLHFVKESKQDESGMPNNRFLAERTGGTYSTLKVQPAELEDSGVYFCASSQADRGYTIYFGEGSWLTVV.

This clonotype has ten or more counts. The rearrangement joins TRBV6-2 or TRBV6-3 to TRBJ2-7, with TRBD1 identical over 8 bases. Trimming removed 1 base from V and 1 base from J; junction bases left unmatched: 6. Germline CDR1 and CDR2: MNHEY and SVGEGT. This CDR3 region has 16 residues. CDR3 coding DNA: TGTGCCAGCAGTTACTTGCCGGGACAGGTTTCCTACGAGCAGTACTTC. Amino acids: CASSYLPGQVSYEQYF.

V gene TRBV2 combines with J gene TRBJ1-2, with TRBD1 matching 9 bases. CDR1 and CDR2 (germline): SNHLY, FYNNEI. This CDR3 contains 12 residues. Losses at the gene ends were 5 bases for V and 7 bases for J; bases not matched to a gene: 2. The CDR3 region is CASSHRGLGYTF. CDR3 nucleotides: TGTGCCAGCAGTCACAGGGGGCTTGGCTACACCTTC. The full variable domain, with the rest looked up from reference TRBV2 and TRBJ1-2, is EPEVTQTPSHQVTQMGQEVILRCVPISNHLYFYWYRQILGQKVEFLVSFYNNEISEKSEIFDDQFSVERPDGSNFTLKIRSTKLEDSAMYFCASSHRGLGYTFGSGTRLTVV.

In its sample, this clonotype was seen many times. This rearrangement joins TRBV2 to TRBJ1-4, with unresolved D. CDR1 and CDR2 (germline): SNHLY, FYNNEI. The CDR3 loop spans 12 amino acids. V lost 5 bases, J lost 2 bases, and 3 bases lay in between. The CDR3 protein is CASSHTNEKLFF. The CDR3 DNA reads as TGTGCCAGCAGTCACACTAATGAAAAACTGTTTTTT.

This clonotype has ten or more counts. J is TRBJ1-2 and V is TRBV7-2, with D maybe TRBD1 (5 bases). Deletions cut 5 bases from V and 5 bases from J, with 18 bases between. The CDR3 contains 15 residues. From germline, CDR1 is SGHTA and CDR2 FQGNSA. The CDR3 loop is CASSVGVQHRYGYTF. CDR3 coding DNA: TGTGCCAGCAGCGTAGGGGTTCAACACCGTTATGGCTACACCTTC.

This clonotype has more than one count but fewer than ten. One end of the junction is discordant with germline, which a read error may explain. The chain joins TRBV6-4 to TRBJ2-1; 11 bases match TRBD2. Germline lookup yields CDR1 MRHNA and CDR2 SNTAGT. The CDR3 has 17 residues. Here the CDR3 reads CASSDPFGTSGYHEQFF. DNA of the CDR3: TGTGCCAGCAGTGACCCATTCGGGACTAGCGGCTACCATGAGCAGTTCTTC.

This clonotype has a count of ten or more. The V call is TRBV7-8, the J call TRBJ2-7, with 9 positions matching TRBD2. From germline, CDR1 is SGHVS and CDR2 FQNEAQ. Trimming took 2 bases from V and 6 from J; bases not matched to a gene: 5. The CDR3 length is 14 residues. The CDR3 is CASSLLAGPGEQYF. The CDR3 DNA reads as TGTGCCAGCAGCTTACTAGCGGGACCTGGCGAGCAGTACTTC.

This clonotype showed up many times. This sequence joins TRBV9 and TRBJ1-2, with 9 bases matching TRBD1. Trimming took 4 bases from V and 4 from J; bases not matched to a gene: 5. Germline CDR1 reads SGDLS; CDR2 reads YYNGEE. This CDR3 spans 14 amino acids. CDR3: CASSQGQGTYGYTF. CDR3 nucleotide sequence: TGTGCCAGCAGCCAAGGACAGGGGACCTATGGCTACACCTTC. The variable domain in full, completed from reference TRBV9 and TRBJ1-2, reads DSGVTQTPKHLITATGQRVTLRCSPRSGDLSVYWYQQSLDQGLQFLIQYYNGEERAKGNILERFSAQQFPDLHSELNLSSLELGDSALYFCASSQGQGTYGYTFGSGTRLTVV.

The chain joins TRBV24-1 to TRBJ2-1; 12 bases agree with TRBD2. V was pared by 3 bases and J by 2 bases, with 10 bases of the junction left unmatched. Per germline, CDR1 KGHDR and CDR2 SFDVKD. The CDR3 has 19 amino acids. CDR3 bases: TGTGCCACCAGTGATGTGACTAGCGGGAGTGGACGGGCCTACAATGAGCAGTTCTTC. The encoded protein is CATSDVTSGSGRAYNEQFF.

This clonotype was seen only once. The V and J genes are TRBV29-1 and TRBJ1-2; no clear D. Germline lookup yields CDR1 SQVTM and CDR2 ANQGSEA. The CDR3 is 10 amino acids. V was shortened by 8 bases and J by 7 bases, with 11 bases between the two germline ends. The CDR3 nucleotides read TGCAGCAGCCAAAGAGCTGGCTACACCTTC. This translates into CSSQRAGYTF.

This clonotype showed up many times. The J gene is TRBJ2-7, the V gene TRBV20-1; 13 bases are a match to TRBD2. V was clipped by 5 bases and J by 2 bases; unmatched bases: 9. CDR1 and CDR2 from the germline V gene are DFQATT and SNEGSKA (reference sequence). The CDR3 is 16 amino acids. CDR3 bases: TGCAGTGCTCCCCGTCGGACTAGCGGGAGAGCCTACGAGCAGTACTTC. It encodes CSAPRRTSGRAYEQYF.

This clonotype was picked up a small number of times. The chain recombines TRBV24-1 with TRBJ2-3; 7 bases map to TRBD2. This CDR3 is 15 amino acids long. Per the germline V gene, CDR1 is KGHDR and CDR2 is SFDVKD. V was clipped by 3 bases and J by 1 base; unmatched bases: 3. The CDR3 DNA sequence: TGTGCCACCAGTGATGTCCGGGAGGGCACAGATACGCAGTATTTT. This codes for CATSDVREGTDTQYF.

The table lists this clonotype with a few counts. This may stem from a read error, because a much larger clone lies one nucleotide away. V and J are TRBV4-3 and TRBJ1-1, with 9 bases matching TRBD1. Germline V lookup: CDR1 LGHNA, CDR2 YSLEER. The CDR3 is 15 residues long. The CDR3 region has the DNA TGCGCCAGCAGCCAAGGGGACAGGGAGTACACTGAAGCTTCCTTT. Its protein product is CASSQGDREYTEASF.

V gene TRBV2 combines with J gene TRBJ2-7, with D possibly called TRBD1 or TRBD2 (5 bases each). Near its end, the DNA agrees better with TRBJ2-1, so the J call may be wrong. In germline, CDR1 is SNHLY, CDR2 FYNNEI. The CDR3 consists of 14 residues. The CDR3 DNA is TGTGCCAGCAGTGGGGACCCATCCTACAATGAGCAGTTCTTC. This gives the protein CASSGDPSYNEQFF.

This chain connects TRBV10-3 to TRBJ2-7, with unresolved D. Trimming took off 0 bases at V and 1 base at J, with 4 bases between the two ends. The CDR3 runs 13 residues. CDR1 is ENHRY and CDR2 is SYGVKD in the germline V gene. CDR3 sequence reads: CAISESDSYEQYF. CDR3 coding DNA: TGTGCCATCAGTGAGTCGGATTCCTACGAGCAGTACTTC.

This rearrangement joins TRBV24-1 to TRBJ2-5; TRBD2 aligns across 8 bases. The J segment lost 2 bases and the V segment lost 4 bases, leaving 2 bases of the junction unmatched. There are 14 residues in the CDR3. Germline V gene data show CDR1 as KGHDR and CDR2 as SFDVKD. The CDR3 DNA reads as TGTGCCACCAGTGAGCCTAGCGGGCAAGAGACCCAGTACTTC. As protein: CATSEPSGQETQYF.

This rearrangement joins TRBV29-1 to TRBJ1-2; 7 bases are a match to TRBD1. Germline values: CDR1 SQVTM, CDR2 ANQGSEA. Trimming at V came to 8 bases and at J to 2 bases, leaving 8 bases not matched to a gene. CDR3 length equals 13 residues. This CDR3 reads CSQGGNPNYGYTF. CDR3 coding DNA: TGCAGCCAGGGGGGGAATCCCAACTATGGCTACACCTTC.

This clonotype was counted at least ten times. V gene TRBV6-5 combines with J gene TRBJ1-4, with D unclear. This CDR3 is built from 14 residues. CDR1 and CDR2 from the germline V gene are MNHEY and SVGAGI. The V and J ends lost 5 bases and 8 bases respectively, with 15 bases between them. The CDR3 sequence: CASSPSGSDEKLFF. CDR3 DNA sequence: TGTGCCAGCAGTCCCTCCGGGTCGGACGAAAAACTGTTTTTT.

The gene calls are TRBV24-1 and TRBJ2-2; 13 positions match TRBD2. Unmatched junction bases numbered 13, after V lost 9 bases and J lost 1 base. Germline CDR1 KGHDR, CDR2 SFDVKD. The CDR3 loop spans 19 amino acids. The CDR3 coding sequence is TGTGCCACCTTGGGGACACCTGGGACTAGCGGGAAGAACACCGGGGAGCTGTTTTTT. It translates to CATLGTPGTSGKNTGELFF.

This clonotype has just a few counts. The chain uses TRBV7-6 and TRBJ2-3; 13 bases are shared with TRBD2. Germline CDR1 reads SGHVS; CDR2 reads FNYEAQ. Trimming at V came to 4 bases and at J to 6 bases, leaving 7 bases not matched to a gene. The CDR3 consists of 16 residues. The CDR3, as DNA: TGTGCCAGCAGCTCTGGACTAGCGGGAGAAAGGGATACGCAGTATTTT. This translates into CASSSGLAGERDTQYF.